The rows below give T cell receptor beta chains drawn from one sample of a study of T cell responses to AZD1222 COVID-19 vaccine. Sequencing used immunoSEQ multiplex PCR; TCRdb keeps in-frame clones, though not all of them. The sample consists of 190,000 or so clones, 91% of them appearing once. The source material was peripheral blood, sampled 28 days after the second AZD1222 dose. Receptors originate from an adult who received the AZD1222 COVID-19 vaccine. The CDR3 runs from the conserved cysteine through the conserved F or W. Fields, in order: D gene, J gene, V gene, clone size, CDR3 DNA, CDR3 protein. D genes are given only for firm matches. Rows give clone size only sometimes, using once, few, many, or a class for an expanded clone.

D gene: TRBD2
J gene: TRBJ2-5
V gene: TRBV4-1
clone size: .
CDR3 DNA: TGCGCCAGCAGCCAAGTGTCTAGCGGGAGGGCCCGTTTGAAAGAGACCCAGTACTTC
CDR3 protein: CASSQVSSGRARLKETQYF

D gene: .
J gene: TRBJ2-7
V gene: TRBV28
clone size: .
CDR3 DNA: TGTGCCAGCAGTCCCGCTAGCGAGCAGTACTTC
CDR3 protein: CASSPASEQYF

D gene: TRBD1
J gene: TRBJ1-1
V gene: TRBV28
clone size: few
CDR3 DNA: TGTGCCAGCAGTCCCGACAGGGCCACTGAAGCTTTCTTT
CDR3 protein: CASSPDRATEAFF

D gene: .
J gene: TRBJ1-4
V gene: TRBV2
clone size: .
CDR3 DNA: TGTGCCAGCAGTGAAGCGGGGGGAGGGGAACTGTTTTTT
CDR3 protein: CASSEAGGGELFF

D gene: TRBD2
J gene: TRBJ2-7
V gene: TRBV7-2
clone size: .
CDR3 DNA: TGTGCCAGCAGCCCTTATAGCGGGAGCTCCTACGAGCAGTACTTC
CDR3 protein: CASSPYSGSSYEQYF

D gene: .
J gene: TRBJ1-3
V gene: TRBV7-9
clone size: .
CDR3 DNA: TGTGCCATGGCAGGCCTCCCCCTGGAAAACACCATATATTTT
CDR3 protein: CAMAGLPLENTIYF

D gene: TRBD1
J gene: TRBJ1-5
V gene: TRBV6-2/TRBV6-3
clone size: .
CDR3 DNA: TGTGCCAGCAGCCCGACGACAGGGGTTAGCAATCAGCCCCAGCATTTT
CDR3 protein: CASSPTTGVSNQPQHF

D gene: .
J gene: TRBJ1-2
V gene: TRBV19
clone size: .
CDR3 DNA: TGTGCCAGTAGCCCTAGGAAGATAATTCCGAATGGCTACACCTTC
CDR3 protein: CASSPRKIIPNGYTF

D gene: TRBD2
J gene: TRBJ2-7
V gene: TRBV6-5
clone size: .
CDR3 DNA: TGTGCCAGCAGTCGACTAGCGGGAGGAGGTGAGCAGTACTTC
CDR3 protein: CASSRLAGGGEQYF

D gene: TRBD2
J gene: TRBJ2-1
V gene: TRBV7-2
clone size: .
CDR3 DNA: TGTGCCAGCAGCTTAGGAGCTAGCGGGAAATACAATGAGCAGTTCTTC
CDR3 protein: CASSLGASGKYNEQFF

D gene: TRBD2
J gene: TRBJ2-7
V gene: TRBV15
clone size: .
CDR3 DNA: TGTGCCACCAGCAGAGAGGGGACTAGCGGGGCCTACGAGCAGTACTTC
CDR3 protein: CATSREGTSGAYEQYF

D gene: .
J gene: TRBJ1-1
V gene: TRBV27
clone size: .
CDR3 DNA: TGTGCCAGCAGTCCCCAGTGGGGAGGCACTGAAGCTTTCTTT
CDR3 protein: CASSPQWGGTEAFF

D gene: TRBD2
J gene: TRBJ2-2
V gene: TRBV3-1/TRBV3-2
clone size: .
CDR3 DNA: TGTGCCAGCAGCCTACCCTTAGTAGCGGGAGACACCGGGGAGCTGTTTTTT
CDR3 protein: CASSLPLVAGDTGELFF

D gene: .
J gene: TRBJ1-2
V gene: TRBV30
clone size: .
CDR3 DNA: TGTGCCTGGAGTTATGGGGTAGGGATCTATGGCTACACCTTC
CDR3 protein: CAWSYGVGIYGYTF

D gene: .
J gene: TRBJ2-5
V gene: TRBV5-1
clone size: .
CDR3 DNA: TGCGCCAGCAGCTTGAGGCCTGTCCCAGAGACCCAGTACTTC
CDR3 protein: CASSLRPVPETQYF

D gene: TRBD1
J gene: TRBJ1-1
V gene: TRBV6-5
clone size: .
CDR3 DNA: TGTGCCAGCAGTTACGGTACGACAGGGGGGGGGACTGAAGCTTTCTTT
CDR3 protein: CASSYGTTGGGTEAFF

D gene: .
J gene: TRBJ1-2
V gene: TRBV29-1
clone size: .
CDR3 DNA: TGCAGCGTTGACAGGGGCGGCGGGAATGGCTACACCTTC
CDR3 protein: CSVDRGGGNGYTF

D gene: .
J gene: TRBJ1-2
V gene: TRBV14
clone size: .
CDR3 DNA: TGTGCCAGCAGCCCCGGTCCGGGAGGCTACACCTTC
CDR3 protein: CASSPGPGGYTF

D gene: .
J gene: TRBJ1-5
V gene: TRBV3-1/TRBV3-2
clone size: .
CDR3 DNA: TGTGCCAGCGGCCCATGGGGGGACCATCAGCCCCAGCATTTT
CDR3 protein: CASGPWGDHQPQHF

D gene: .
J gene: TRBJ2-3
V gene: TRBV6-6
clone size: .
CDR3 DNA: TGTGCCAGCAGAGACGACAGTCCAGATACGCAGTATTTT
CDR3 protein: CASRDDSPDTQYF

D gene: TRBD2
J gene: TRBJ2-7
V gene: TRBV6-5
clone size: once
CDR3 DNA: TGTGCCAGCAATAGCGGGAGTTTTGAGCAGTACTTC
CDR3 protein: CASNSGSFEQYF

D gene: .
J gene: TRBJ1-4
V gene: TRBV14
clone size: .
CDR3 DNA: TGTGCCAGCAGCCCGGGACGGTCGGAAAAACTGTTTTTT
CDR3 protein: CASSPGRSEKLFF

D gene: .
J gene: TRBJ2-6
V gene: TRBV5-4
clone size: .
CDR3 DNA: TGTGCCAGCAGCGAACAGTCGGGGGCCAACGTCCTGACTTTC
CDR3 protein: CASSEQSGANVLTF

D gene: .
J gene: TRBJ1-5
V gene: TRBV19
clone size: .
CDR3 DNA: TGTGCCAGTAGTATACAGGGAAGAGATCAGCCCCAGCATTTT
CDR3 protein: CASSIQGRDQPQHF

D gene: .
J gene: TRBJ1-1
V gene: TRBV18
clone size: .
CDR3 DNA: TGTGCCAGCTCACCATTGGCGGAAAGGTTCGCTGAAGCTTTCTTT
CDR3 protein: CASSPLAERFAEAFF

D gene: .
J gene: TRBJ1-1
V gene: TRBV5-6
clone size: once
CDR3 DNA: TGTGCCAGCAGCTCTGGACAGAACACTGAAGCTTTCTTT
CDR3 protein: CASSSGQNTEAFF

D gene: .
J gene: TRBJ2-7
V gene: TRBV12-3/TRBV12-4
clone size: .
CDR3 DNA: TGTGCCAGCACTTTGGGGATAGAGGAGCAGTACTTC
CDR3 protein: CASTLGIEEQYF

D gene: .
J gene: TRBJ1-1
V gene: TRBV29-1
clone size: .
CDR3 DNA: TGCAGCGCGCGTCGCGGGGACACTGAAGCTTTCTTT
CDR3 protein: CSARRGDTEAFF

D gene: .
J gene: TRBJ1-3
V gene: TRBV9
clone size: .
CDR3 DNA: TGTGCCAGCGGAACCTCTGGAAACACCATATATTTT
CDR3 protein: CASGTSGNTIYF